The present entry profiles one T cell receptor (beta chain) with its context. The data stem from a study of OX40 agonist ivuxolimab in advanced cancers. Method: immunoSEQ multiplex PCR; TCRdb's copy keeps in-frame clones and lacks some. The sample lists about 45,000 clones, approximately 85% seen once, with about 2% in the top ten. The TCR comes from an adult with an advanced solid tumor such as melanoma, head and neck, liver or kidney cancer. The sequenced sample was CD4+ or CD8+ T cells sorted from blood, obtained in a trial of the OX40 agonist ivuxolimab.

The CDR3 nucleotides are TGTGCCAGCAGCGCCCGGACAGGGGGCTACGAGGACTATGGCTACACCTTC. Translating it yields CASSARTGGYEDYGYTF. The J gene is TRBJ1-2, the V gene TRBV7-9; 11 bases align to TRBD1. V was pared by 5 bases and J by 3 bases, with 11 bases of the junction left unmatched. CDR3 length equals 17 residues. The germline V gene has CDR1 SEHNR and CDR2 FQNEAQ (reference sequence).